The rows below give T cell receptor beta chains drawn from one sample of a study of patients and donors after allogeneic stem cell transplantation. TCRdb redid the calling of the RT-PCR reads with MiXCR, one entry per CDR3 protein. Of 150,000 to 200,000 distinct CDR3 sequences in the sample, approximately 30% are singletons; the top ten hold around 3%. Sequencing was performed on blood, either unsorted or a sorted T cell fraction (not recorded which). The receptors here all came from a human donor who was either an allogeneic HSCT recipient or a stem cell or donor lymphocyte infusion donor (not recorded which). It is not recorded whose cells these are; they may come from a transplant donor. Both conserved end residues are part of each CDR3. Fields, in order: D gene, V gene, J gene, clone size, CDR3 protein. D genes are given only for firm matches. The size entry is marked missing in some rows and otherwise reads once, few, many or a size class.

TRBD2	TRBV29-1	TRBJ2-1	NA	CSVAGTSGNKAYNEQFF
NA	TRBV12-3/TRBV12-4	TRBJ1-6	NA	CASSFNFNWDRDYSPLHF
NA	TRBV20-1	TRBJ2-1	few	CSARGGSRPFYNEQFF
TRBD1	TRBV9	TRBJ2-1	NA	CASSVTGQIMNEQFF
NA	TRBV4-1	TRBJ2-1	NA	CASSQDGDPLFF
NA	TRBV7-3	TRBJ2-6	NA	CASTNALSGANVLTF
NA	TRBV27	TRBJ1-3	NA	CASSDRRNTIYF
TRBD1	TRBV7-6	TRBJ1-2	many	CASSLGQGRGYTF
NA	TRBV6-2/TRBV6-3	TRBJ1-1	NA	CASTRPDRNTEAFF
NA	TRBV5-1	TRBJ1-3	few	CASSLEGEGNTIYF
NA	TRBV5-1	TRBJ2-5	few	CASSLGQAETQYF
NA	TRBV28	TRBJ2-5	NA	CARSFPGTLGETQYF
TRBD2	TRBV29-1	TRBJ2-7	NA	CSVEAGLAGGDEQYF
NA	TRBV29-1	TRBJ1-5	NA	CSVSFSAYPDQPQHF
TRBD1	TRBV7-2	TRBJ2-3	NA	CASSLRGRGQGTDTQYF
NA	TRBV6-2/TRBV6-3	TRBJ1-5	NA	CASIMGENQPQHF
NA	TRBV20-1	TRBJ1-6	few	CSASRGNDSPLHF
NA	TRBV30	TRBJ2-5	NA	CAWSDGARETQYF
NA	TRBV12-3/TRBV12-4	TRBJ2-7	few	CASSPRLASHEQYF
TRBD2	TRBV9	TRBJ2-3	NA	CASSVTSGRGDTQYF
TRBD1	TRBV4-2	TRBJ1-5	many	CASSQEWDRGQPQHF
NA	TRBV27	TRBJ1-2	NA	CASFGVRGYTF
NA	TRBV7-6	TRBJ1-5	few	CASSLADSNQPQHF